This T cell receptor (beta chain) was sequenced for a study of T cell repertoires in cytomegalovirus infection. Each CDR3 protein gets one entry after TCRdb re-called the reads with MiXCR. This sample has about 830,000 distinct CDR3 sequences, with approximately 29% found just once. This clonotype was seen many times. What it binds is unknown. The germline V gene encodes CDR1 SEHNR and CDR2 FQNEAQ (reference sequence). The ends lost 3 bases at V and 5 bases at J; junction bases unmatched: 3. This CDR3 contains 15 residues. This sequence was found in a human donor in good health (CMV status not recorded). Some clones in this sample may be carry-over from other donors' samples. Sequencing was performed on cultured CD8+ T cells from PBMCs, taken from culture after CMV antigen stimulation. This chain links TRBV7-9 with TRBJ2-1; 11 positions agree with TRBD2. CDR3 sequence reads: CASSFLAGGHNEQFF. The CDR3 nucleotides are TGTGCCAGCAGCTTCCTAGCGGGGGGACACAATGAGCAGTTCTTC.